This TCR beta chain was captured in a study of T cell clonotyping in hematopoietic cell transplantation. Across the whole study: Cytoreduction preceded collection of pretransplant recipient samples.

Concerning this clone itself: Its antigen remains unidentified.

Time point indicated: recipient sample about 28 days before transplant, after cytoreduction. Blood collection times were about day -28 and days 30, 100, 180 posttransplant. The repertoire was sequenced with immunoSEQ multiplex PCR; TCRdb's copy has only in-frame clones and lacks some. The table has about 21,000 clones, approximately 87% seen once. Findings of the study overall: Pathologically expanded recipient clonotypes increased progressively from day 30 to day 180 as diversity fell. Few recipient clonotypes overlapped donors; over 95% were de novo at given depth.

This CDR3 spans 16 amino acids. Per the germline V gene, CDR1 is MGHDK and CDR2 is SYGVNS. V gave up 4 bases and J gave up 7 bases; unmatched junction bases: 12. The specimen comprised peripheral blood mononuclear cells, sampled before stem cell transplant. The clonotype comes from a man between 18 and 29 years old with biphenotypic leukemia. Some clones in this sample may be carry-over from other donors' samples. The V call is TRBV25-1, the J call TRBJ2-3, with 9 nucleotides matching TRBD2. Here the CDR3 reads CASSARLADLSNTQYF. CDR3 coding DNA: TGTGCCAGCAGTGCCCGACTAGCGGACCTCTCAAATACGCAGTATTTT.